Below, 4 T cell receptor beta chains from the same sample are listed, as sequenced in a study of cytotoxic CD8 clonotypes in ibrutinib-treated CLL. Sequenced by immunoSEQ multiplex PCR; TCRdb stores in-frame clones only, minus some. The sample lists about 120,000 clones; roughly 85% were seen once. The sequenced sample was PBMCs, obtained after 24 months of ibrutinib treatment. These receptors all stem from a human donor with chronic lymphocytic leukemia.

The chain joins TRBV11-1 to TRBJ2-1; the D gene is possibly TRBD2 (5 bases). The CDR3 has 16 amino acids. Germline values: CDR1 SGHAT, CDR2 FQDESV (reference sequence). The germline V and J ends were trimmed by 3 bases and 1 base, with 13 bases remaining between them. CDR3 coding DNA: TGTGCCAGCAGCTTCTATTTGGAGCGGTCCTACAATGAGCAGTTCTTC. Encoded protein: CASSFYLERSYNEQFF.

The CDR3 protein is CASSYQGAQQYF. In nucleotides, the CDR3 is TGTGCCAGCAGCTACCAGGGAGCTCAGCAGTACTTC. The rearrangement joins TRBV7-2 to TRBJ2-7; either TRBD1 or TRBD2 may fit D (5 bases each). The CDR3 has 12 residues. The germline CDR1 and CDR2 sequences are SGHTA and FQGNSA. Trimming took off 4 bases at V and 8 bases at J, with 12 bases between the two ends.

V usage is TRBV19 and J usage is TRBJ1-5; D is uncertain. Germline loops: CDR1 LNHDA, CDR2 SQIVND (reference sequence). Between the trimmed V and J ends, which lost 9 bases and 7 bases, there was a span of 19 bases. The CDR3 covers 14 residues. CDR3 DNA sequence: TGTGCCAGCCAGACGGACGCCTATCGGCAGCCCCAGCATTTT. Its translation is CASQTDAYRQPQHF.

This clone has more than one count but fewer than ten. As DNA, the CDR3 is TGTGCCAGCAGTTTTCGTGCAGCGGGAGGGATACGTACAGATACGCAGTATTTT. This gives the protein CASSFRAAGGIRTDTQYF. This sequence joins TRBV27 and TRBJ2-3, with TRBD2 matching 10 bases. From germline, CDR1 is MNHEY and CDR2 SMNVEV (reference sequence). This CDR3 is built from 18 residues. The ends lost 3 bases at V and 3 bases at J; junction bases unmatched: 12.